This is a list of T cell receptor beta chains from one sample in a study of T cells in Graves' hyperthyroidism and ophthalmopathy. TCRdb ran MiXCR on the multiplex PCR reads and lists one entry per CDR3 protein. This table has 550,000 to 600,000 distinct CDR3 sequences, approximately 15% appearing once. The sample comprised blood. Receptors were obtained from a woman aged 18-29 years with Graves' ophthalmopathy. CDR3s include the opening cysteine and the closing phenylalanine or tryptophan. D genes are given only for firm matches. Size is omitted from some rows. Given values are once, few, many or a class for expanded clones.

>TRBJ1-1|13|many|TRBD1|TRBV6-1
CASQGARSTEAFF
TGTGCCAGTCAGGGGGCGCGGAGCACTGAAGCTTTCTTT
>TRBJ1-1|14|few|NA|TRBV20-1
CSASPPRGVAEAFF
TGCAGCGCCTCCCCGCCTAGGGGCGTCGCTGAAGCTTTCTTT
>TRBJ2-7|15|many|NA|TRBV6-1
CASHSGQGRSYEQYF
TGTGCCAGCCACTCCGGACAAGGGAGGTCCTACGAGCAGTACTTC
>TRBJ2-3|17|few|TRBD2|TRBV9
CASSVATSGSVTDTQYF
TGTGCCAGCAGCGTAGCGACTAGCGGGAGCGTCACAGATACGCAGTATTTT
>TRBJ2-3|13|many|TRBD2|TRBV20-1
CSAYSGSTDTQYF
TGCAGTGCTTATAGCGGGAGCACAGATACGCAGTATTTT
>TRBJ2-5|15|few|NA|TRBV2
CASSAQRQWQETQYF
TGTGCCAGCAGTGCCCAGCGACAGTGGCAAGAGACCCAGTACTTC
>TRBJ2-1|14|many|TRBD2|TRBV6-1
CASISASGYNEQFF
TGTGCCAGTATATCGGCTAGCGGGTACAATGAGCAGTTCTTC
>TRBJ2-7|15|NA|TRBD2|TRBV9
CASSPPTSGSNEQYF
TGTGCCAGCAGCCCACCCACTAGCGGATCAAACGAGCAGTACTTC
>TRBJ1-4|15|NA|NA|TRBV20-1
CSARDPTGANEKLFF
TGCAGTGCTAGAGATCCTACGGGGGCTAATGAAAAACTGTTTTTT
>TRBJ2-5|13|many|TRBD1|TRBV29-1
CSGNRDRQETQYF
TGCAGCGGAAACCGGGACAGACAAGAGACCCAGTACTTC
>TRBJ2-1|15|once|TRBD1|TRBV28
CASIGGDRGAEEQFF
TGTGCCAGCATTGGGGGGGACAGGGGTGCGGAGGAGCAGTTCTTC
>TRBJ2-3|14|NA|TRBD2|TRBV28
CASRGLAGVLAQYF
TGTGCCAGCAGAGGACTAGCGGGAGTTCTAGCGCAGTATTTT
>TRBJ2-7|14|many|NA|TRBV28
CASSEGGSLYEQYF
TGTGCCAGCAGTGAGGGAGGATCACTCTACGAGCAGTACTTC
>TRBJ2-1|15|many|NA|TRBV10-3
CATSVRTENYNEQFF
TGTGCCACCAGCGTACGGACGGAAAATTACAATGAGCAGTTCTTC
>TRBJ2-1|17|few|NA|TRBV6-2/TRBV6-3
CASSLRGPQSSYNEQFF
TGTGCCAGCAGTTTAAGAGGGCCCCAGAGCTCCTACAATGAGCAGTTCTTC
>TRBJ2-1|17|NA|TRBD2|TRBV6-6
CASSYSPGRAVLNEQFF
TGTGCCAGCAGTTACTCCCCCGGGAGGGCCGTGTTAAATGAGCAGTTCTTC
>TRBJ1-4|15|NA|NA|TRBV29-1
CSVERLRAANEKLFF
TGCAGCGTTGAGAGGTTGAGGGCGGCTAATGAAAAACTGTTTTTT
>TRBJ2-5|16|NA|NA|TRBV4-3
CASSQDPGGIGETQYF
TGCGCCAGCAGCCAAGATCCAGGGGGGATTGGGGAGACCCAGTACTTC
>TRBJ1-5|11|many|NA|TRBV20-1
CSARNSRSQHF
TGCAGTGCTAGGAATAGTAGGTCCCAGCATTTT
>TRBJ2-1|11|many|NA|TRBV28
CASSWKVEQFF
TGTGCCAGCAGTTGGAAGGTTGAGCAGTTCTTC
>TRBJ2-7|15|few|TRBD1|TRBV13
CASSERTGSRYEQYF
TGTGCCAGCAGCGAACGGACAGGGTCTCGCTACGAGCAGTACTTC
>TRBJ2-7|15|few|TRBD2|TRBV10-3
CAISTGTSGRYEQYF
TGTGCCATCAGTACAGGGACTAGCGGGCGCTACGAGCAGTACTTC
>TRBJ2-2|17|many|NA|TRBV28
CASNTHPGTPNTGELFF
TGTGCCAGCAACACCCATCCCGGGACCCCGAACACCGGGGAGCTGTTTTTT
>TRBJ1-4|13|few|NA|TRBV10-3
CAIRGDLNEKLFF
TGTGCCATCAGGGGGGACTTAAATGAAAAACTGTTTTTT
>TRBJ2-7|13|few|NA|TRBV20-1
CSASQDLLYEQYF
TGCAGTGCTAGTCAGGATCTTCTCTACGAGCAGTACTTC
>TRBJ2-5|16|NA|TRBD2|TRBV27
CASSPGTSGVRETQYF
TGTGCCAGCAGTCCCGGGACTAGCGGAGTCAGGGAGACCCAGTACTTC
>TRBJ2-7|15|NA|NA|TRBV20-1
CSARDRDGSYIEQYF
TGCAGTGCTAGAGATCGGGACGGGAGTTACATCGAGCAGTACTTC
>TRBJ1-2|14|many|NA|TRBV6-1
CASSRHSGSYGYTF
TGTGCCAGCAGTCGACATTCGGGGTCCTATGGCTACACCTTC
>TRBJ2-3|14|NA|NA|TRBV19
CAGSIEGEWDTQYF
TGTGCCGGTAGTATCGAGGGGGAATGGGATACGCAGTATTTT
>TRBJ1-1|13|few|NA|TRBV6-1
CASTREGVTEAFF
TGTGCCAGCACTAGAGAGGGAGTCACTGAAGCTTTCTTT
>TRBJ2-1|16|many|TRBD2|TRBV28
CASSWDYREGAIEQFF
TGTGCCAGCAGTTGGGACTACCGGGAGGGAGCGATTGAGCAGTTCTTC
>TRBJ1-1|16|many|TRBD1|TRBV12-3/TRBV12-4
CASSLSGWAGGTEAFF
TGTGCCAGCAGTTTAAGCGGATGGGCAGGGGGAACTGAAGCTTTCTTT
>TRBJ2-2|16|many|TRBD1|TRBV10-3
CAIMALQGANTGELFF
TGTGCCATCATGGCCCTGCAGGGGGCGAACACCGGGGAGCTGTTTTTT
>TRBJ2-1|13|many|TRBD2|TRBV29-1
CSVERGAYNEQFF
TGCAGCGTTGAGCGGGGGGCCTACAATGAGCAGTTCTTC
>TRBJ2-2|14|many|TRBD1|TRBV5-1
CASSVGTENGELFF
TGCGCCAGCAGCGTGGGGACAGAAAACGGGGAGCTGTTTTTT
>TRBJ1-1|13|many|NA|TRBV7-9
CASSGWENTEAFF
TGTGCCAGTTCGGGGTGGGAGAACACTGAAGCTTTCTTT
>TRBJ2-3|13|NA|NA|TRBV6-2/TRBV6-3
CASSDRSTDTQYF
TGTGCCAGCAGTGACCGGAGCACAGATACGCAGTATTTT
>TRBJ2-1|11|many|NA|TRBV2
CASREGYEQFF
TGTGCCAGCAGGGAAGGTTATGAGCAGTTCTTC
>TRBJ2-1|11|many|NA|TRBV20-1
CSATYDNEQFF
TGCAGTGCCACATATGACAATGAGCAGTTCTTC
>TRBJ1-3|17|once|TRBD1|TRBV4-3
CASRLGAGTEPGNTIYF
TGCGCCAGCCGGTTAGGAGCCGGGACAGAACCTGGAAACACCATATATTTT